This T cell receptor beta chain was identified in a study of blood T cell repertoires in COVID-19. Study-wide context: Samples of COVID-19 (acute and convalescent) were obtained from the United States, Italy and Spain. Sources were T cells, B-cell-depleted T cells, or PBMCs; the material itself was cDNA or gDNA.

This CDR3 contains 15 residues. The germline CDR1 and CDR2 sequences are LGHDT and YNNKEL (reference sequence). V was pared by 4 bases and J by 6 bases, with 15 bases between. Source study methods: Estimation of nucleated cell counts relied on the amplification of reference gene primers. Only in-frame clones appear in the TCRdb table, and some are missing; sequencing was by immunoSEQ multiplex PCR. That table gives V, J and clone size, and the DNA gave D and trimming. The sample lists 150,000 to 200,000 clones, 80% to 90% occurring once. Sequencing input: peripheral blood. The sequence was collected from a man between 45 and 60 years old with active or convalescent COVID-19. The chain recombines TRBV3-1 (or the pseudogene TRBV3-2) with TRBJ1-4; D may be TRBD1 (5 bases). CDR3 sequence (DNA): TGTGCCAGCAGCCCCCGGGGAGGGGAGTATGAAAAACTGTTTTTT. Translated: CASSPRGGEYEKLFF.